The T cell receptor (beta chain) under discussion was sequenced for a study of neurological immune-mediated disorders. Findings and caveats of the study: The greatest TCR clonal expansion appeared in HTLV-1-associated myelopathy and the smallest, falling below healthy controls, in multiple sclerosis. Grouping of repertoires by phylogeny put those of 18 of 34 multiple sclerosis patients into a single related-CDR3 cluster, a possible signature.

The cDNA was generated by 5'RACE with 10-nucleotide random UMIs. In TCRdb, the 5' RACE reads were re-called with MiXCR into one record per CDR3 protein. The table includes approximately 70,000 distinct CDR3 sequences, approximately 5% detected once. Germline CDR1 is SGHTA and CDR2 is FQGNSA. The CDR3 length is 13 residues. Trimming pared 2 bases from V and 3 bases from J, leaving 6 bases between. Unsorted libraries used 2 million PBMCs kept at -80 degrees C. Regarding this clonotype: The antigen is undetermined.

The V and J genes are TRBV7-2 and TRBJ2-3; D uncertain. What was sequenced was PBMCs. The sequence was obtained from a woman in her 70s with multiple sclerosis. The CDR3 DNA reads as TGTGCCAGCAGCTTATCCCGGACAGATACGCAGTATTTT. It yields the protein CASSLSRTDTQYF. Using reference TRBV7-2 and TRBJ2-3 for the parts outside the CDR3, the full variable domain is GAGVSQSPSNKVTEKGKDVELRCDPISGHTALYWYRQSLGQGLEFLIYFQGNSAPDKSGLPSDRFSAERTGGSVSTLTIQRTQQEDSAVYLCASSLSRTDTQYFGPGTRLTVL.